Shown below are 28 T cell receptor beta chains from a single sample sequenced in a study of blood T cell repertoires in COVID-19. The method was immunoSEQ multiplex PCR; TCRdb's version includes in-frame clones alone and lacks a portion of them. The top ten hold about 3% of the sample, which has 160,000 or so clones, more than 80% seen once. The specimen sequenced was peripheral blood. All receptors derive from a man aged 60-69 years with acute or convalescent COVID-19.

The DNA for the CDR3 is TGCGCCAGCAGCCTATCCACCCTAGGACAGGGAAGGAGCACCGGGGAGCTGTTTTTT. This translates into CASSLSTLGQGRSTGELFF. The chain carries TRBV5-1 and TRBJ2-2; TRBD1 agrees at 8 bases. Looked up from germline, CDR1 is SGHRS and CDR2 is YFSETQ. V gave up 4 bases and J gave up 4 bases; unmatched junction bases: 18. There are 19 residues in the CDR3. The full variable domain, rest sourced from reference TRBV5-1 and TRBJ2-2, is KAGVTQTPRYLIKTRGQQVTLSCSPISGHRSVSWYQQTPGQGLQFLFEYFSETQRNKGNFPGRFSGRQFSNSRSEMNVSTLELGDSALYLCASSLSTLGQGRSTGELFFGEGSRLTVL.

The count of this clone is one. The chain employs TRBV19 and TRBJ1-5; 8 bases align to TRBD1. The CDR3 covers 14 residues. V was pared by 7 bases and J by 8 bases, with 10 bases of the junction left unmatched. Germline V gives CDR1 LNHDA, CDR2 SQIVND (reference sequence). In nucleotides, the CDR3 is TGTGCCAGTACCGACGGGACAGGCGGAAAGCCCCAGCATTTT. Protein sequence: CASTDGTGGKPQHF.

The chain is built from TRBV7-8 and TRBJ1-2; D not certain. CDR1 and CDR2 (germline): SGHVS, FQNEAQ. The V end lost 5 bases, the J end lost 11 bases, and 15 bases lay between the germline ends. CDR3 size: 12 residues. CDR3: CASSPTLRVYTF. The DNA for the CDR3 is TGTGCCAGCAGCCCTACTTTGAGAGTTTACACCTTC.

V and J are TRBV9 and TRBJ1-1; D remains unclear. V shed 3 bases and J shed 1 base, with 7 bases lying between them. The CDR3 sequence is 13 residues long. Per germline, CDR1 SGDLS and CDR2 YYNGEE. Here the CDR3 reads CASSEDTNTEAFF. The CDR3 coding sequence is TGTGCCAGCAGCGAAGACACGAACACTGAAGCTTTCTTT. Together with reference TRBV9 and TRBJ1-1, the CDR3 gives the full variable domain: DSGVTQTPKHLITATGQRVTLRCSPRSGDLSVYWYQQSLDQGLQFLIQYYNGEERAKGNILERFSAQQFPDLHSELNLSSLELGDSALYFCASSEDTNTEAFFGQGTRLTVV.

The V call is TRBV5-4, the J call TRBJ1-2, with 7 positions matching TRBD1. CDR1 and CDR2 from the germline V gene are SGHNT and YYREEE (reference sequence). The CDR3 spans 16 residues. The V and J ends lost 4 bases and 7 bases, in that order; junction bases with no gene match: 16. CDR3 region: CASSVNQAGGRGGYTF. The CDR3 DNA reads as TGTGCCAGCAGCGTCAACCAGGCAGGGGGAAGGGGTGGCTACACCTTC.

CDR3 in amino acids: CASSPKARGMNTEAFF. DNA of the CDR3: TGTGCCAGTAGCCCCAAAGCCCGGGGAATGAACACTGAAGCTTTCTTT. V usage is TRBV19 and J usage is TRBJ1-1, with D uncertain. V lost 6 bases to trimming and J lost 0 bases, with 17 bases between them. The CDR3 extends over 16 amino acids. Germline assignment: CDR1 LNHDA and CDR2 SQIVND (reference sequence).

CDR3 sequence reads: CASSVGVESPQYF. DNA of the CDR3: TGCGCCAGCAGTGTCGGGGTTGAGAGTCCGCAGTATTTT. This chain joins TRBV10-2 and TRBJ2-3, with a possible D match to TRBD2 (5 bases). The length of the CDR3 is 13 residues. V lost 4 bases, J lost 10 bases, and 15 bases lay in between. Germline CDR1 and CDR2: WSHSY and SAAADI.

The V gene is TRBV3-1 (or the pseudogene TRBV3-2), the J gene TRBJ2-7; D call uncertain. Germline assignment: CDR1 LGHDT and CDR2 YNNKEL (reference sequence). V lost 0 bases, J lost 6 bases, and 6 bases lay in between. The CDR3 totals 12 residues. The DNA for the CDR3 is TGTGCCAGCAGCCAAGATTCGTCCGAGCAGTACTTC. Translation gives CASSQDSSEQYF.

V usage is TRBV19 and J usage is TRBJ1-4; perhaps TRBD1 as D (6 bases). Trimming removed 6 bases from V and 5 bases from J, with 13 bases in between. Germline-derived CDR1 and CDR2 are LNHDA and SQIVND (reference sequence). The CDR3 spans 14 residues. The chain's CDR3 is CASSLGGRNEKLFF. CDR3 nucleotides: TGTGCCAGTAGCTTAGGGGGACGAAATGAAAAACTGTTTTTT.

The rearrangement links TRBV5-4 to TRBJ2-3; D gene ambiguous. The germline V and J ends were trimmed by 0 bases and 0 bases, with 11 bases remaining between them. Looked up from germline, CDR1 is SGHNT and CDR2 is YYREEE (reference sequence). The CDR3 sequence is 16 residues long. The CDR3 bases are TGTGCCAGCAGCTTGGACGGTCTATACAGCACAGATACGCAGTATTTT. The encoded protein is CASSLDGLYSTDTQYF.

The table lists this clone with a count of one. In nucleotides, the CDR3 is TGTGCCAGCAGCTCGGGGGGGGCACGTTCCTACGAGCAGTACTTC. Translating it yields CASSSGGARSYEQYF. This chain joins TRBV7-9 and TRBJ2-7; 8 bases align to TRBD2. The V and J ends lost 4 bases and 1 base, in that order; junction bases with no gene match: 6. In germline, CDR1 is SEHNR, CDR2 FQNEAQ (reference sequence). The CDR3 spans 15 residues. Together with reference TRBV7-9 and TRBJ2-7, the CDR3 gives the full variable domain: DTGVSQNPRHKITKRGQNVTFRCDPISEHNRLYWYRQTLGQGPEFLTYFQNEAQLEKSRLLSDRFSAERPKGSFSTLEIQRTEQGDSAMYLCASSSGGARSYEQYFGPGTRLTVT.

CDR3 region: CASSWDRGYPGPLHF. The CDR3 DNA sequence: TGTGCCAGCAGTTGGGACAGGGGTTACCCTGGGCCCCTCCACTTT. This rearrangement joins TRBV25-1 to TRBJ1-6, with 10 positions matching TRBD1. Trimming took 5 bases from V and 13 from J; bases not matched to a gene: 11. The CDR3 runs 15 residues. CDR1 is MGHDK and CDR2 is SYGVNS in the germline V gene.

The chain employs TRBV3-1 (or the pseudogene TRBV3-2) and TRBJ2-2, with D possibly matching TRBD1 (6 bases). V was cut by 2 bases and J by 7 bases, with 11 bases left in between. The CDR3 is 14 residues long. Germline CDR1 reads LGHDT; CDR2 reads YNNKEL (reference sequence). The DNA of the CDR3 is TGTGCCAGCAGCCAAAACCAGGGGAACGGGGAGCTGTTTTTT. Amino acids: CASSQNQGNGELFF.

This rearrangement joins TRBV15 to TRBJ1-1, with D possibly being TRBD1 (6 bases). Germline CDR1 LNHNV, CDR2 YYDKDF (reference sequence). CDR3 length: 12 amino acids. V lost 8 bases, J lost 3 bases, and 10 bases lay in between. CDR3 sequence reads: CATDQGYTEAFF. CDR3 coding DNA: TGTGCCACCGACCAGGGGTACACTGAAGCTTTCTTT.

The chain couples TRBV7-2 to TRBJ1-5; TRBD1 matches at 9 bases. Per the germline V gene, CDR1 is SGHTA and CDR2 is FQGNSA. Losses at the gene ends were 4 bases for V and 4 bases for J; bases not matched to a gene: 11. The CDR3 totals 17 residues. As DNA, the CDR3 is TGTGCCAGCAGCTCAGGACCAGGACAGGGGATTAATCAGCCCCAGCATTTT. Translating gives CASSSGPGQGINQPQHF.

This clone has just one count. The chain employs TRBV7-8 and TRBJ1-1; no firm D call. CDR3 length equals 14 residues. The V end lost 3 bases, the J end lost 2 bases, and 10 bases lay between the germline ends. Looked up from germline, CDR1 is SGHVS and CDR2 is FQNEAQ. The CDR3 DNA reads as TGTGCCAGCAGCTTCAGTAAAATTAACACTGAAGCTTTCTTT. This encodes CASSFSKINTEAFF.

The genes are TRBV2 and TRBJ1-1; tentative D call: TRBD1 (6 bases). CDR1 and CDR2 from the germline V gene are SNHLY and FYNNEI. The V gene lost 6 bases and the J gene lost 7 bases, with 18 bases spanning the gap. The CDR3 extends over 14 amino acids. The CDR3 loop reads CASSAGARFFEAFF. The DNA for the CDR3 is TGTGCCAGCAGCGCAGGGGCCAGGTTCTTTGAAGCTTTCTTT.

This sequence joins TRBV6-2 or TRBV6-3 and TRBJ1-5, with D possibly matching TRBD1 (5 bases). CDR3 length equals 14 residues. The germline CDR1 and CDR2 sequences are MNHEY and SVGEGT. V lost 4 bases to trimming and J lost 0 bases, with 7 bases between them. The CDR3 nucleotides read TGTGCCAGCAGTTCGCAGGGTAGCAATCAGCCCCAGCATTTT. Translating gives CASSSQGSNQPQHF.

The chain joins TRBV5-1 to TRBJ2-3; tentative D call: TRBD2 (6 bases). The V and J ends lost 0 bases and 3 bases respectively, with 8 bases between them. The CDR3 has 14 residues. CDR1 and CDR2 from the germline V gene are SGHRS and YFSETQ. This chain's CDR3 is CASSLGGRTDTQYF. DNA of the CDR3: TGCGCCAGCAGCTTGGGGGGGAGGACAGATACGCAGTATTTT.

The table lists this clone with a count of one. The chain recombines TRBV3-1 (or the pseudogene TRBV3-2) with TRBJ1-3; 7 nucleotides agree with TRBD1. The junction had 9 bases not matched to a gene; V was cut back by 4 bases and J by 6 bases. The V gene's germline CDR1 is LGHDT and CDR2 YNNKEL (reference sequence). This CDR3 has 15 amino acids. CDR3 region: CASSRKGARVNTIYF. In nucleotides, the CDR3 is TGTGCCAGCAGCCGCAAGGGGGCCCGAGTAAACACCATATATTTT.

The V and J genes are TRBV5-1 and TRBJ2-3, with D unresolved. Per the germline V gene, CDR1 is SGHRS and CDR2 is YFSETQ. The CDR3 spans 15 residues. The V end lost 1 base, the J end lost 0 bases, and 9 bases lay between the germline ends. For the CDR3, the DNA is TGCGCCAGCAGCTTGATGTTCCGGAGCACAGATACGCAGTATTTT. Residues: CASSLMFRSTDTQYF.

The chain links TRBV11-2 to TRBJ2-7; maybe TRBD2 (6 bases). CDR1 is SGHAT and CDR2 is FQNNGV in the germline V gene. CDR3 length: 16 amino acids. Trimming left V 0 bases short and J 4 bases short, with 16 bases between. CDR3 nucleotides: TGTGCCAGCAGCTTAGATCTGGAGGGAACGCCTTACGAGCAGTACTTC. Translating gives CASSLDLEGTPYEQYF.

The chain combines TRBV9 with TRBJ1-3, with D perhaps TRBD1 (6 bases). The V end lost 3 bases, the J end lost 5 bases, and 15 bases lay between the germline ends. Germline V gives CDR1 SGDLS, CDR2 YYNGEE. The CDR3 has 15 residues. Written as DNA, the CDR3 is TGTGCCAGCAGCGCTCAGAGGGACATTAGAAACACCATATATTTT. It codes for CASSAQRDIRNTIYF.

The chain carries TRBV2 and TRBJ1-3; 8 bases align to TRBD1. The CDR3 is 14 residues long. V lost 8 bases, J lost 4 bases, and 7 bases stayed unmatched. Germline CDR1 is SNHLY and CDR2 is FYNNEI. The CDR3 coding sequence is TGTGCCAGCGCGGACAGGGCGATCGGAAACACCATATATTTT. Amino acid sequence: CASADRAIGNTIYF.

A single count supports this clone. The chain couples TRBV20-1 to TRBJ2-3; D ambiguous. The CDR3 extends over 11 amino acids. CDR1 DFQATT and CDR2 SNEGSKA come from the germline V gene (reference sequence). V was trimmed by 3 bases and J by 4 bases, leaving 5 bases between them. CDR3 DNA: TGCAGTGCTAGTTTCGCAGATACGCAGTATTTT. Protein product: CSASFADTQYF.

The chain uses TRBV5-6 and TRBJ1-3, with D unresolved. This CDR3 is 14 amino acids long. Per the germline V gene, CDR1 is SGHDT and CDR2 is YYEEEE. V dropped 6 bases and J dropped 0 bases, with 10 bases sitting between them. CDR3 loop: CASNIVSSGNTIYF. The CDR3 DNA reads as TGTGCCAGCAACATCGTCAGCTCTGGAAACACCATATATTTT.

This clone was seen just once. V usage is TRBV7-2 and J usage is TRBJ2-5, with D perhaps matching TRBD2 (6 bases). V lost 3 bases, J lost 5 bases, and 19 bases lay in between. The CDR3 loop spans 16 amino acids. The germline CDR1 and CDR2 sequences are SGHTA and FQGNSA. CDR3 in DNA: TGTGCCAGCAGCTTTGGGCAGCGGGCGGGTTTGGAGACCCAGTACTTC. Its translation is CASSFGQRAGLETQYF.

The chain combines TRBV2 with TRBJ1-5; 8 bases align to TRBD1. The junction had 9 bases not matched to a gene; V was cut back by 7 bases and J by 7 bases. The CDR3 spans 14 residues. CDR1 and CDR2 from the germline V gene are SNHLY and FYNNEI. The chain's CDR3 is CASTIDRGSQPQHF. CDR3 nucleotides: TGTGCCAGCACTATCGACAGGGGATCACAGCCCCAGCATTTT.